Sequencing of this T cell receptor beta chain was carried out in a study of T cells after yellow fever vaccination. A few counts support this clonotype. The antigen is undetermined. The CDR3 loop spans 14 amino acids. V lost 1 base and J lost 4, with 11 bases in between. Germline CDR1 and CDR2: SGHNT and YYREEE (reference sequence). Study results and limitations: Though weaker, the secondary response peaked faster, on day 5 versus 15. After the booster, approximately 96% of CD4 and approximately 87% of CD8 primary-response clones were re-detected.

Template switching with 5'RACE generated the TCR cDNA and added a universal primer site and UMIs. TCRdb processed the 5' RACE reads anew with MiXCR; each CDR3 protein has one entry. The data show fewer than 450,000 distinct CDR3 sequences, 8% to 9.5% seen once. This chain links TRBV5-4 with TRBJ2-5; TRBD1 might be the D (5 bases). The TCR originated in a young man who received the YFV17D yellow fever vaccine. The material sequenced was PBMCs, taken 35 to 50 days after the first yellow fever vaccination. CDR3 protein: CASSLQGWGETQYF. The CDR3 coding sequence is TGTGCCAGCAGCTTGCAGGGATGGGGAGAGACCCAGTACTTC.